One sample yielded the 9 T cell receptor beta chains listed below, sequenced in a study of response to subunit inactivated influenza vaccine. From the RT-PCR reads, TCRdb called clonotypes with MiXCR, one entry per CDR3 protein. The sample carries approximately 680,000 distinct CDR3 sequences, around 14% recorded once. The specimen comprised PBMCs from blood, sampled 11 to 12 days after vaccination. These receptors originate from a man aged 50 or older who received an inactivated influenza vaccine.

This clonotype has a handful of counts. The chain joins TRBV7-2 to TRBJ2-7, with D possibly called TRBD1 or TRBD2 (5 bases each). CDR3 length: 18 residues. With 0 bases removed from V and 0 bases from J, the gap between germline ends came to 18 bases. Per germline, CDR1 SGHTA and CDR2 FQGNSA. The CDR3 is CASSLARGGRTYSYEQYF. The CDR3 DNA reads as TGTGCCAGCAGCTTAGCCCGGGGCGGGCGCACCTACTCCTACGAGCAGTACTTC.

V and J are TRBV5-6 and TRBJ2-7; TRBD2 is a possible D gene (5 bases). Trimming took 3 bases from V and 3 from J, leaving 10 bases between them. CDR3 size: 13 residues. Germline CDR1 SGHDT, CDR2 YYEEEE. CDR3 residues: CASSWTGNYEQYF. The CDR3 DNA is TGTGCCAGCAGCTGGACCGGGAACTACGAGCAGTACTTC.

The table lists this clonotype with many counts. V and J are TRBV12-3 or TRBV12-4 and TRBJ2-5; the match to TRBD2 covers 8 bases. The CDR3 consists of 14 residues. V gave up 3 bases and J gave up 5 bases; unmatched junction bases: 5. CDR3 DNA sequence: TGTGCCAGCAGTTTGGCGGGGGGCAGGGAGACCCAGTACTTC. The encoded protein is CASSLAGGRETQYF.

V is TRBV5-1 and J is TRBJ1-4; no firm D call. The germline V gene has CDR1 SGHRS and CDR2 YFSETQ. V gave up 5 bases and J gave up 0 bases, with 11 bases separating them. This CDR3 has 15 residues. CDR3 bases: TGCGCCAGCAGTTCGTCTCAAACAACTAATGAAAAACTGTTTTTT. This translates into CASSSSQTTNEKLFF.

V usage is TRBV11-1 and J usage is TRBJ2-2; 7 nucleotides match TRBD2. The CDR3 totals 18 residues. The germline gives CDR1 SGHAT, CDR2 FQDESV (reference sequence). J gave up 5 bases and V 3 bases, and 15 bases lay outside the gene matches. The CDR3 nucleotides are TGTGCCAGCAGCTTGCTTAGCGCTGCGGGAGTTATTACCGGGGAGCTGTTTTTT. This translates into CASSLLSAAGVITGELFF.

This clonotype was seen at least ten times. The chain employs TRBV28 and TRBJ2-1, with 7 nucleotides matching TRBD2. Trimming at V came to 3 bases and at J to 10 bases, leaving 15 bases not matched to a gene. From germline, CDR1 is MDHEN and CDR2 SYDVKM. There are 16 residues in the CDR3. Written as DNA, the CDR3 is TGTGCCAGCAGTTTTGGAGGGACCTACCTCGGGGGGGAGCAGTTCTTC. Protein product: CASSFGGTYLGGEQFF.

The chain couples TRBV29-1 to TRBJ1-1; 7 bases agree with TRBD1. The V and J ends lost 4 bases and 1 base, in that order; junction bases with no gene match: 3. This CDR3 spans 13 amino acids. Germline V gives CDR1 SQVTM, CDR2 ANQGSEA. The DNA for the CDR3 is TGCAGCGTTGGGACAGGCAGGAACACTGAAGCTTTCTTT. This encodes CSVGTGRNTEAFF.

This clonotype was counted a few times. The chain links TRBV28 to TRBJ2-7; D is possibly TRBD1 (5 bases). Germline V gene data show CDR1 as MDHEN and CDR2 as SYDVKM. The V end was cut by 7 bases, the J end by 6 bases, with 22 bases between. The CDR3 covers 15 residues. The CDR3 sequence is CASTHPTAPYGEQYF. The CDR3 nucleotides are TGTGCCAGCACCCACCCGACAGCGCCGTATGGCGAGCAGTACTTC.

The chain couples TRBV7-8 to TRBJ2-2, with 9 bases fitting TRBD1. CDR3 size: 13 residues. CDR1 SGHVS and CDR2 FQNEAQ come from the germline V gene. Trimming took 7 bases from V and 7 from J; bases not matched to a gene: 4. Here the CDR3 reads CASTGTGYGELFF. The CDR3 DNA reads as TGTGCCAGCACCGGGACAGGGTACGGGGAGCTGTTTTTT.